The clone carrying this TCR beta chain was observed a few times. A sample-barcoded 5' primer and a J-beta primer mix were used in a second PCR of about 6 to 11 cycles. MiXCR was run by TCRdb on the 5' RACE reads, yielding one entry per CDR3 protein. The sample lists about 640,000 distinct CDR3 sequences; roughly 43% were seen once. Deletions cut 1 base from V and 2 bases from J, with 13 bases between. Germline CDR1 is LGHDT and CDR2 is YNNKEL (reference sequence). The CDR3 sequence is 16 residues long. This sample is part of a study of blood T cells in healthy people across ages. The genes are TRBV3-1 and TRBJ2-3; D may correspond to TRBD1 or TRBD2 (5 bases each). The TCR was taken from a man older than 75 in good health. Sequencing was carried out using blood. In DNA, the CDR3 is TGTGCCAGCAGCCAAGGACCGGGACCCACCACAGATACGCAGTATTTT. It yields the protein CASSQGPGPTTDTQYF.